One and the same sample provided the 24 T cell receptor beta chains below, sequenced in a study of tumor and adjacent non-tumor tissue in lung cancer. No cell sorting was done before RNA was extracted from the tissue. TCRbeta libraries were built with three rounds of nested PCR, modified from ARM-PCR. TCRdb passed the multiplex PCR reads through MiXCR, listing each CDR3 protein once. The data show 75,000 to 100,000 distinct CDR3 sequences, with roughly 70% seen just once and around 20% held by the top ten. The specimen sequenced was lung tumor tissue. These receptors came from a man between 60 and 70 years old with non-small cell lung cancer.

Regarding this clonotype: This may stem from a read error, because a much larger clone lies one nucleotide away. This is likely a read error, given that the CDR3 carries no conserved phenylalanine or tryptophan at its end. CDR3 sequence reads: CASSFIGALYEQYI. In DNA form, the CDR3 reads TGTGCCAGCAGTTTCATAGGGGCCTTATACGAGCAGTACATC. The J gene is TRBJ2-7, the V gene TRBV28; D may be TRBD1 (5 bases). The ends were cut back, 3 bases at V and 4 bases at J, with 13 bases in the middle. The CDR3 runs 14 residues. CDR1 and CDR2 from the germline V gene are MDHEN and SYDVKM.

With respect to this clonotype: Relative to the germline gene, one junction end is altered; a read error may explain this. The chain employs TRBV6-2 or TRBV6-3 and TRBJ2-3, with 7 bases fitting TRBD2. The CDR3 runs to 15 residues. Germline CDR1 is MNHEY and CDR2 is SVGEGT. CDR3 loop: CTSGKRLVGTDTQYF. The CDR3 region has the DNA TGTACCAGCGGGAAGCGGCTAGTGGGCACAGATACACAGTATTTT.

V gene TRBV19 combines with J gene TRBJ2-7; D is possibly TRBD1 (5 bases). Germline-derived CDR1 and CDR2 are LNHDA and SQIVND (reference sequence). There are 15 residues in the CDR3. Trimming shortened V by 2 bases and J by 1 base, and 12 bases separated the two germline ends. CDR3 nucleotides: TGTGCCAGTAGTATAAAGGTGGACACTTCCTACGAGCAGTACTTC. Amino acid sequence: CASSIKVDTSYEQYF.

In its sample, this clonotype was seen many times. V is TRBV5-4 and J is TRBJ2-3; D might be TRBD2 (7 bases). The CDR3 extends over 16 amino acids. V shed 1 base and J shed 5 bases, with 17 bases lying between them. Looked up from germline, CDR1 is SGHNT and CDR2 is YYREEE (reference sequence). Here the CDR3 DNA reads TGTGCCAGCAGCTTGATGGGGGGGGGCCTAGGAGATACGCAGTATTTT. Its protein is CASSLMGGGLGDTQYF.

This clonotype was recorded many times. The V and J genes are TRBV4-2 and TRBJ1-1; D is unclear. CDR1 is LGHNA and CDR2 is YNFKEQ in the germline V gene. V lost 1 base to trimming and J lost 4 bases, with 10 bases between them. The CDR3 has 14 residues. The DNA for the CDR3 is TGTGCCAGCAGCCAAGGGGAGCGTGGCACTGAAGCTTTCTTT. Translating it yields CASSQGERGTEAFF.

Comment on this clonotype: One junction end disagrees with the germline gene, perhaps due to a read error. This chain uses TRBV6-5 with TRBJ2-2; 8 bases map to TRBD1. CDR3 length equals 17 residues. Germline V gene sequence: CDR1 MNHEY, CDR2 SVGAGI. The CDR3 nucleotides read TGTGCCAGCACCTTAGGAGTGACAGGGGCGAACACCGGGGAACTGTTTTTT. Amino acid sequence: CASTLGVTGANTGELFF.

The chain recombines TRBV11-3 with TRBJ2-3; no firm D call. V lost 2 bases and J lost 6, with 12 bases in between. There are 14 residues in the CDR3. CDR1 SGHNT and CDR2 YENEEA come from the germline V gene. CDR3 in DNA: TGTGCCAGCAGCTTAATACAGAATGGTGATACGCAGTATTTT. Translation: CASSLIQNGDTQYF.

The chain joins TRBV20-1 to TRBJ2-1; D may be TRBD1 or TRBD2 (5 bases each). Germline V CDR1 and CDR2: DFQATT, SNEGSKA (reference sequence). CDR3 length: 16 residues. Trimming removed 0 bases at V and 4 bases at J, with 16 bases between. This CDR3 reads CSARDPNWDVYNEQFF. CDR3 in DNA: TGCAGTGCTAGAGATCCGAACTGGGACGTATACAATGAGCAGTTCTTC.

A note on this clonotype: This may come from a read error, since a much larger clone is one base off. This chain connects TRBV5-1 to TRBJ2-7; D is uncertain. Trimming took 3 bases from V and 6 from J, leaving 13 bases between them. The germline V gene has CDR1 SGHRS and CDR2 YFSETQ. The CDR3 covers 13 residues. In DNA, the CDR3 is TGCGCCAGCAGCTGGAACGTGATTTCCGAGCAGTACTTC. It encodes CASSWNVISEQYF.

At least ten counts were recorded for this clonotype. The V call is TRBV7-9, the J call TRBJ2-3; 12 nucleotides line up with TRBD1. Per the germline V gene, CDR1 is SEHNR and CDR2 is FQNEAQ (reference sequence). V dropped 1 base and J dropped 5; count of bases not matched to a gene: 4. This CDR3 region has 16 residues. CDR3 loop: CASSLGDRGQKDTQYF. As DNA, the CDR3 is TGTGCCAGCAGCTTAGGGGACAGGGGGCAGAAAGATACGCAGTATTTT.

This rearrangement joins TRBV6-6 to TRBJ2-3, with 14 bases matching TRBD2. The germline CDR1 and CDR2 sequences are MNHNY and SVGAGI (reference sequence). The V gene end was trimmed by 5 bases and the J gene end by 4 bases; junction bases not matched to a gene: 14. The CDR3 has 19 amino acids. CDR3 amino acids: CASSPTGTSGGTSSDTQYF. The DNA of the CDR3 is TGTGCCAGCAGTCCTACGGGGACTAGCGGGGGAACTAGCTCAGATACGCAGTATTTT.

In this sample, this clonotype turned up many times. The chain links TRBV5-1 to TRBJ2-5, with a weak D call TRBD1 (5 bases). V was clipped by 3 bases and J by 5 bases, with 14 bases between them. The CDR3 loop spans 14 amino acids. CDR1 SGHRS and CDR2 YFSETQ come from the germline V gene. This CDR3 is CASSSTGPRETQYF. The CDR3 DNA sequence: TGCGCCAGCAGCTCCACAGGACCGCGGGAGACCCAGTACTTC. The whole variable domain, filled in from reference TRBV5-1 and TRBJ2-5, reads KAGVTQTPRYLIKTRGQQVTLSCSPISGHRSVSWYQQTPGQGLQFLFEYFSETQRNKGNFPGRFSGRQFSNSRSEMNVSTLELGDSALYLCASSSTGPRETQYFGPGTRLLVL.

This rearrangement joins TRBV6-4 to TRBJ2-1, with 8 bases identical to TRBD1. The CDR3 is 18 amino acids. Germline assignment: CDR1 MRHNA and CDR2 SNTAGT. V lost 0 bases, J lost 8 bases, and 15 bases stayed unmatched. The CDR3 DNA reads TGTGCCAGCAGTGACTCGCGTCCCCGCGGACAGGGATCCGATGAGCAGTTCTTC. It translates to CASSDSRPRGQGSDEQFF.

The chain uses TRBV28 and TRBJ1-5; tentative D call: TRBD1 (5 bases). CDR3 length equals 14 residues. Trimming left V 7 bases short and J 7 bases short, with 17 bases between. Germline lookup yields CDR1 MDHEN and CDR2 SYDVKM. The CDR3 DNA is TGTGCCAGCAACCTACGCGGGGGGGGACAGCCCCAGCATTTT. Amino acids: CASNLRGGGQPQHF.

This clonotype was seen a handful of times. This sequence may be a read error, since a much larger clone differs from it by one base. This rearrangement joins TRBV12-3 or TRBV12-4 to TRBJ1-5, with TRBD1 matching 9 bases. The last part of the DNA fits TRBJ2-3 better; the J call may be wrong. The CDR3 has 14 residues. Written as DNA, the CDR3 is TGTGCCAGCAGACAGGGGGCGACCAATCAGCCCCAGTATTTT. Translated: CASRQGATNQPQYF.

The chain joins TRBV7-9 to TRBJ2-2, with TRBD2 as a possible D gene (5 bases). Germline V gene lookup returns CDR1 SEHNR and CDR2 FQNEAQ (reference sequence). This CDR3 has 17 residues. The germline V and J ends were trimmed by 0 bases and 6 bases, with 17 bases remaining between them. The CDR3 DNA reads TGTGCCAGCAGCTTAGCCAACGGGGATATATTTGCCGGGGAGCTGTTTTTT. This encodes CASSLANGDIFAGELFF. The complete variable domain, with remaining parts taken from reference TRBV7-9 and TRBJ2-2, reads DTGVSQNPRHKITKRGQNVTFRCDPISEHNRLYWYRQTLGQGPEFLTYFQNEAQLEKSRLLSDRFSAERPKGSFSTLEIQRTEQGDSAMYLCASSLANGDIFAGELFFGEGSRLTVL.

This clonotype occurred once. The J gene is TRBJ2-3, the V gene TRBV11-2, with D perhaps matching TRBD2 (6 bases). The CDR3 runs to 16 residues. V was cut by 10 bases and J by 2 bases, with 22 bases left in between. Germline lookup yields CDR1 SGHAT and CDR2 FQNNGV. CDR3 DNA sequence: TGTGCCATCAGTTTGGAGGGCCGAGGGGACACAGATACGCAGTATTTT. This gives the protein CAISLEGRGDTDTQYF.

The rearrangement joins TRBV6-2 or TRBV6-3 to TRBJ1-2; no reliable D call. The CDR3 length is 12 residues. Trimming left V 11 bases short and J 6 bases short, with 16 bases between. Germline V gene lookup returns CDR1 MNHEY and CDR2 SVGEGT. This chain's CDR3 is CAVQDTLDGYTF. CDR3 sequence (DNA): TGTGCCGTCCAAGATACGCTGGATGGCTACACCTTC.

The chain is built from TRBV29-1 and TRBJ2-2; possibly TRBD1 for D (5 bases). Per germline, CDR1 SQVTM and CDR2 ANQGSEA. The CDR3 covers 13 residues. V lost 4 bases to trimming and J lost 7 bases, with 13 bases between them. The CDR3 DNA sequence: TGCAGCGTTGCGTGGGGCTGGTGCGGGGAGCTGTTTTTT. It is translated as CSVAWGWCGELFF.

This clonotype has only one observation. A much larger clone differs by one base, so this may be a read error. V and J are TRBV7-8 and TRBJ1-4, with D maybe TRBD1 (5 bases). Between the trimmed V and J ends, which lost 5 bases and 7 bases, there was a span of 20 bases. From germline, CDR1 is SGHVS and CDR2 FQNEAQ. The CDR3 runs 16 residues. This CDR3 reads CASSPPGRSNVEKLFF. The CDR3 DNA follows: TGTGCCAGCAGCCCACCAGGGAGGTCAAATGTTGAAAAACTGTTTTTT.

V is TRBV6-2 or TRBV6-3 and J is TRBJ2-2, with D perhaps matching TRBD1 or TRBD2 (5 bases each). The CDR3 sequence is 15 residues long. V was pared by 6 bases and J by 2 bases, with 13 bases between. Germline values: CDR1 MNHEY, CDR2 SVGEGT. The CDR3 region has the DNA TGTGCCAGCAGCCCCGCCGGGGCCAACACCGGGGAGCTGTTTTTT. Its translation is CASSPAGANTGELFF.

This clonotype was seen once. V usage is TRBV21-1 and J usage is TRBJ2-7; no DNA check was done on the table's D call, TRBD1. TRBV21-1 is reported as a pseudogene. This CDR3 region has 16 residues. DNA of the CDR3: TGTGCCAGCTGTCCCCCCGGAGCAGGGGTCTCCTACGAGCAGTACTTC. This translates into CASCPPGAGVSYEQYF.

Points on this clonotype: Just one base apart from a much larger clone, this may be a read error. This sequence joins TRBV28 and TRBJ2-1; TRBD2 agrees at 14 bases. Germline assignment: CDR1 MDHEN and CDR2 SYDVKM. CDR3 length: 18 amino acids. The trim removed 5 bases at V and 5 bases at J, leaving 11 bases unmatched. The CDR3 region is CASSPGTSGRGHHNEQFF. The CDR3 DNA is TGTGCCAGCAGTCCCGGGACTAGCGGGAGAGGCCACCACAATGAGCAGTTCTTC.

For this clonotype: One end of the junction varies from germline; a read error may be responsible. CDR3 loop: CASIPVTGAYEQYF. Written as DNA, the CDR3 is TGTGCCAGCATCCCGGTGACAGGGGCCTATGAGCAGTACTTC. The V gene is TRBV6-2 or TRBV6-3, the J gene TRBJ2-7, with 8 bases aligning to TRBD1. CDR1 and CDR2 (germline): MNHEY, SVGEGT. This CDR3 has 14 residues.